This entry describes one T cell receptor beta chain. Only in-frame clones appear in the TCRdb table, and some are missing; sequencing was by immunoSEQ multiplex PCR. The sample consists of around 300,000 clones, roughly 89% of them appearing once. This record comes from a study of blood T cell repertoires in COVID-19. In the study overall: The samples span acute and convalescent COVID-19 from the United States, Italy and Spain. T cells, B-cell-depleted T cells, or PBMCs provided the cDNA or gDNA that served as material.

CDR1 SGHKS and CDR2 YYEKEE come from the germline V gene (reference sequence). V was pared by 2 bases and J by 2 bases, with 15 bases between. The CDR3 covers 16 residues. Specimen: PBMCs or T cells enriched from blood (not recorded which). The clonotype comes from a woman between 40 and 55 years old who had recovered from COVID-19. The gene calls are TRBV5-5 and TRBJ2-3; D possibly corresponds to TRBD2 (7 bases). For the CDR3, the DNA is TGTGCCAGCAGCTTTAGGGGGGGATTTTTCACAGATACGCAGTATTTT. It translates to CASSFRGGFFTDTQYF.